The entry below describes one T cell receptor beta chain. These data are taken from a study of T cell responses to AZD1222 COVID-19 vaccine. Germline V lookup: CDR1 LGHDT, CDR2 YNNKEL (reference sequence). This CDR3 region has 15 residues. Between the trimmed V and J ends, which lost 1 base and 1 base, there was a span of 10 bases. The method was immunoSEQ multiplex PCR; TCRdb's version includes in-frame clones alone and lacks a portion of them. The repertoire includes over 150,000 clones, 90% of them detected once, and roughly 1.6% sits in the top ten. This sequence joins TRBV3-1 (or the pseudogene TRBV3-2) and TRBJ1-1; no definite D call. The origin of this receptor is an adult in good health. This sample comprised peripheral blood, obtained on day 0 of AZD1222 vaccination. The CDR3 region is CASSQVIGRNTEAFF. CDR3 DNA sequence: TGTGCCAGCAGCCAAGTCATAGGGAGGAACACTGAAGCTTTCTTT.